The 30 T cell receptor beta chains below all came from one sample that was sequenced in a study of chemoradiotherapy in HPV16-positive cancers. The repertoire was sequenced with immunoSEQ multiplex PCR; TCRdb's copy has only in-frame clones and lacks some. The data show about 10,000 clones, around 70% seen once. The specimen was obtained from a patient who underwent chemoradiotherapy. Receptors were obtained from a human donor with HPV-associated anogenital cancer.

The V gene is TRBV9, the J gene TRBJ1-3; D unresolved. Trimming removed 2 bases at V and 4 bases at J, with 10 bases between. Germline V CDR1 and CDR2: SGDLS, YYNGEE. CDR3 length: 14 amino acids. CDR3 sequence: CASSVEGEGNTIYF. The CDR3 bases are TGTGCCAGCAGCGTGGAAGGTGAGGGAAACACCATATATTTT.

This clone was observed a handful of times. This rearrangement joins TRBV7-2 to TRBJ1-4; D is ambiguous. Germline CDR1 is SGHTA and CDR2 is FQGNSA. The CDR3 length is 15 residues. Trimming took 2 bases from V and 6 from J, leaving 13 bases between them. The CDR3 nucleotides read TGTGCCAGCAGCTTAAGAGGGAGGAGGGATGAAAAACTGTTTTTT. Translating gives CASSLRGRRDEKLFF.

This chain links TRBV5-4 with TRBJ2-1, with D maybe TRBD1 (6 bases). This CDR3 region has 15 residues. Germline V gene lookup returns CDR1 SGHNT and CDR2 YYREEE (reference sequence). The V end was cut by 5 bases, the J end by 0 bases, with 12 bases between. The CDR3 protein is CASRLQGGSYNEQFF. In DNA form, the CDR3 reads TGTGCCAGCAGATTACAGGGCGGCTCCTACAATGAGCAGTTCTTC.

The chain employs TRBV11-3 and TRBJ1-1, with unresolved D. V was cut by 0 bases and J by 1 base, with 3 bases left in between. CDR1 SGHNT and CDR2 YENEEA come from the germline V gene. The CDR3 covers 13 residues. CDR3 protein: CASSLEENTEAFF. In DNA form, the CDR3 reads TGTGCCAGCAGCTTAGAGGAGAACACTGAAGCTTTCTTT.

In its sample, this clone was seen a few times. This rearrangement joins TRBV4-1 to TRBJ1-4; D unresolved. In germline, CDR1 is MGHRA, CDR2 YSYEKL. Trimming removed 1 base from V and 8 bases from J, with 5 bases in between. This CDR3 is 12 amino acids long. The CDR3 reads CASSQVVEKLFF. The CDR3 coding sequence is TGCGCCAGCAGCCAAGTTGTGGAAAAACTGTTTTTT.

In its sample, this clone was seen a few times. The V and J genes are TRBV7-2 and TRBJ1-5, with no clear D. V lost 4 bases, J lost 0 bases, and 4 bases lay in between. The germline V gene encodes CDR1 SGHTA and CDR2 FQGNSA. CDR3 size: 13 residues. CDR3 sequence (DNA): TGTGCCAGCAGCTCCAGTAGCAATCAGCCCCAGCATTTT. It yields the protein CASSSSSNQPQHF.

This clone was seen only once. The chain employs TRBV5-1 and TRBJ2-3, with TRBD2 matching 11 bases. CDR1 and CDR2 (germline): SGHRS, YFSETQ. The CDR3 contains 17 residues. Trimming took 4 bases from V and 4 from J; bases not matched to a gene: 11. CDR3 in amino acids: CASSPTPSGGPSDTQYF. The CDR3 region has the DNA TGCGCCAGCAGCCCAACACCTAGCGGGGGGCCGTCAGATACGCAGTATTTT.

The chain has TRBV29-1 and TRBJ2-3, with D unresolved. The V gene lost 1 base and the J gene lost 6 bases, with 2 bases spanning the gap. The CDR3 is 10 amino acids. Germline lookup yields CDR1 SQVTM and CDR2 ANQGSEA. The CDR3 here is CSVEGDTQYF. The CDR3 coding sequence is TGCAGCGTTGAAGGGGATACGCAGTATTTT.

The V and J genes are TRBV12-5 and TRBJ1-3; D is unresolved. This CDR3 is 17 amino acids long. Trimming removed 2 bases at V and 3 bases at J, with 17 bases between. CDR1 and CDR2 (germline): LGHNT, FRNRAP. The CDR3 loop is CASGLPGSGVRGNTIYF. The CDR3 coding sequence is TGTGCTAGTGGTTTGCCTGGCTCCGGGGTTCGTGGAAACACCATATATTTT.

V is TRBV18 and J is TRBJ2-7; TRBD2 might be the D (5 bases). The CDR3 loop spans 15 amino acids. The germline V gene encodes CDR1 KGHSH and CDR2 LQKENI. V was cut by 3 bases and J by 1 base, with 13 bases left in between. CDR3 in DNA: TGTGCCAGCTCACCCGGCGGAGGAACTTCCTACGAGCAGTACTTC. This translates into CASSPGGGTSYEQYF.

This chain connects TRBV4-3 to TRBJ1-1; D call uncertain. The length of the CDR3 is 14 residues. Germline CDR1 and CDR2: LGHNA and YSLEER. The V gene lost 1 base and the J gene lost 5 bases, with 11 bases spanning the gap. The CDR3 sequence: CASSQGPVGTEAFF. The DNA for the CDR3 is TGCGCCAGCAGCCAAGGGCCCGTCGGGACTGAAGCTTTCTTT.

The rearrangement joins TRBV5-1 to TRBJ1-1; D perhaps matches TRBD1 (6 bases). Trimming stripped 3 bases from V and 5 bases from J, with 17 bases between. Germline V lookup: CDR1 SGHRS, CDR2 YFSETQ. CDR3 length equals 15 residues. The CDR3 DNA reads TGCGCCAGCAGCTCCGGGGGTACAGGGTTTACTGAAGCTTTCTTT. This gives the protein CASSSGGTGFTEAFF.

This chain uses TRBV5-1 with TRBJ2-1; 11 nucleotides agree with TRBD2. J lost 4 bases, V lost 5 bases, and 5 bases had no gene match. This CDR3 region has 15 residues. The germline CDR1 and CDR2 sequences are SGHRS and YFSETQ. In nucleotides, the CDR3 is TGCGCCAGCAGACTGGGGACTAGCGGATACAATGAGCAGTTCTTC. Translating it yields CASRLGTSGYNEQFF.

The V gene is TRBV7-9, the J gene TRBJ1-1, with 7 bases matching TRBD1. This CDR3 is 12 amino acids long. Unmatched junction bases numbered 4, after V lost 4 bases and J lost 8 bases. The V gene's germline CDR1 is SEHNR and CDR2 FQNEAQ (reference sequence). In DNA, the CDR3 is TGTGCCAGCAGCTCACTGGACAGGGAAGCTTTCTTT. Encoded protein: CASSSLDREAFF.

The chain has TRBV4-3 and TRBJ2-2; no clear D gene. The CDR3 sequence is 16 residues long. Germline V gives CDR1 LGHNA, CDR2 YSLEER. Trimming removed 0 bases at V and 1 base at J, with 9 bases between. The DNA for the CDR3 is TGCGCCAGCAGCCAAGATACCGGCGGGAACACCGGGGAGCTGTTTTTT. It specifies CASSQDTGGNTGELFF.

CDR3 sequence: CASRRGQGEGGNQPQHF. The CDR3 DNA reads TGTGCAAGTCGCCGGGGACAGGGAGAGGGAGGCAATCAGCCCCAGCATTTT. The rearrangement uses TRBV12-2 and TRBJ1-5; the table's D call of TRBD1 was not tested on the DNA. TRBV12-2 is assigned pseudogene status. This CDR3 is 17 amino acids long.

The gene calls are TRBV2 and TRBJ1-2; tentatively, D is TRBD1 (5 bases). The CDR3 runs to 14 residues. The germline V gene encodes CDR1 SNHLY and CDR2 FYNNEI. Trimming took 6 bases from V and 3 from J, leaving 14 bases between them. The CDR3 DNA follows: TGTGCCAGCAGGCGGGACCCCGGAGACTATGGCTACACCTTC. Its translation: CASRRDPGDYGYTF.

CDR3 sequence: CASSPQGGYGYTF. DNA of the CDR3: TGTGCCAGCAGCCCGCAGGGTGGCTATGGCTACACCTTC. The J gene is TRBJ1-2, the V gene TRBV13, with D tentatively TRBD1 (5 bases). In germline, CDR1 is PRHDT, CDR2 FYEKMQ (reference sequence). There are 13 residues in the CDR3. Trimming left V 5 bases short and J 4 bases short, with 11 bases between. Filled out from reference TRBV13 and TRBJ1-2, the complete variable domain reads AAGVIQSPRHLIKEKRETATLKCYPIPRHDTVYWYQQGPGQDPQFLISFYEKMQSDKGSIPDRFSAQQFSDYHSELNMSSLELGDSALYFCASSPQGGYGYTFGSGTRLTVV.

The chain is built from TRBV4-3 and TRBJ2-3; 7 bases map to TRBD1. Losses at the gene ends were 0 bases for V and 1 base for J; bases not matched to a gene: 7. The CDR3 runs to 17 residues. Looked up from germline, CDR1 is LGHNA and CDR2 is YSLEER. CDR3: CASSQDGGQLGTDTQYF. In DNA form, the CDR3 reads TGCGCCAGCAGCCAAGATGGGGGACAGTTAGGCACAGATACGCAGTATTTT.

The genes are TRBV27 and TRBJ1-5; D perhaps matches TRBD1 (6 bases). Per the germline V gene, CDR1 is MNHEY and CDR2 is SMNVEV (reference sequence). This CDR3 spans 17 amino acids. The V end was cut by 4 bases, the J end by 7 bases, with 23 bases between. The CDR3 here is CASSSGVQGTDKQPQHF. DNA for the CDR3: TGTGCCAGCAGTTCCGGGGTCCAGGGGACGGATAAACAGCCCCAGCATTTT.

The CDR3 protein is CASSFIGYGYTF. CDR3 DNA: TGTGCCAGCAGTTTTATCGGGTATGGCTACACCTTC. The rearrangement links TRBV28 to TRBJ1-2; D uncertain. The CDR3 totals 12 residues. Trimming left V 3 bases short and J 5 bases short, with 7 bases between. Per germline, CDR1 MDHEN and CDR2 SYDVKM.

The genes are TRBV7-2 and TRBJ2-7; 7 nucleotides match TRBD2. The CDR3 has 15 residues. The V gene end was trimmed by 4 bases and the J gene end by 3 bases; junction bases not matched to a gene: 9. Per germline, CDR1 SGHTA and CDR2 FQGNSA. Here the CDR3 reads CASSSREGLVYEQYF. CDR3 nucleotides: TGTGCCAGCAGCTCCAGGGAGGGACTTGTCTACGAGCAGTACTTC.

The rearrangement uses TRBV6-1 and TRBJ1-5, with 8 bases aligning to TRBD1. In germline, CDR1 is MNHNS, CDR2 SASEGT. The CDR3 is made up of 16 amino acids. The J segment lost 3 bases and the V segment lost 4 bases, leaving 8 bases of the junction unmatched. CDR3 nucleotide sequence: TGTGCCAGCAGTGGAGGGGGACAGGCTGCCAATCAGCCCCAGCATTTT. Translation: CASSGGGQAANQPQHF.

A few counts support this clone. The chain recombines TRBV11-3 with TRBJ2-3; D possibly corresponds to TRBD1 (6 bases). Deletions cut 5 bases from V and 2 bases from J, with 11 bases between. The CDR3 is 14 residues long. Germline assignment: CDR1 SGHNT and CDR2 YENEEA. This chain's CDR3 is CASSPGASTDTQYF. CDR3 DNA sequence: TGTGCCAGCAGCCCAGGGGCTTCCACAGATACGCAGTATTTT.

The chain is built from TRBV7-9 and TRBJ1-1; D is unclear. The V end was cut by 1 base, the J end by 0 bases, with 3 bases between. The CDR3 has 13 residues. Germline CDR1 is SEHNR and CDR2 is FQNEAQ (reference sequence). In DNA, the CDR3 is TGTGCCAGCAGCTTAGGAATGAACACTGAAGCTTTCTTT. It codes for CASSLGMNTEAFF.

The genes are TRBV30 and TRBJ2-2; perhaps TRBD1 as D (6 bases). Germline values: CDR1 GTSNPN, CDR2 SVGIG (reference sequence). The V and J ends lost 2 bases and 3 bases respectively, with 10 bases between them. The CDR3 spans 14 residues. The CDR3 region is CAWSTGQDTGELFF. In nucleotides, the CDR3 is TGTGCCTGGAGTACAGGGCAGGACACCGGGGAGCTGTTTTTT.

V gene TRBV9 combines with J gene TRBJ1-2; 7 bases align to TRBD1. In germline, CDR1 is SGDLS, CDR2 YYNGEE. The CDR3 extends over 14 amino acids. Losses at the gene ends were 0 bases for V and 2 bases for J; bases not matched to a gene: 1. The CDR3 spells CASSVGGQNYGYTF. CDR3 sequence (DNA): TGTGCCAGCAGCGTAGGGGGACAGAACTATGGCTACACCTTC.

The rearrangement uses TRBV19 and TRBJ1-5, with D unclear. Per the germline V gene, CDR1 is LNHDA and CDR2 is SQIVND (reference sequence). The CDR3 totals 18 residues. Trimming shortened V by 3 bases and J by 3 bases, and 21 bases separated the two germline ends. The CDR3 coding sequence is TGTGCCAGTAGTATGGCTCGAGGGAATGGAGCCGTCAATCAGCCCCAGCATTTT. Protein sequence: CASSMARGNGAVNQPQHF.

The sample holds one count of this clone. The genes are TRBV5-5 and TRBJ1-4; 8 nucleotides agree with TRBD1. This CDR3 comprises 14 residues. V shed 1 base, J shed 11 bases, and the junction held 7 bases outside the gene matches. CDR1 and CDR2 (germline): SGHKS, YYEKEE (reference sequence). CDR3 DNA: TGTGCCAGCAGCTTGATACAGGGGGTTGAGAAACTGTTTTTT. It translates to CASSLIQGVEKLFF.

This rearrangement joins TRBV10-2 to TRBJ1-6; D remains ambiguous. CDR1 is WSHSY and CDR2 is SAAADI in the germline V gene. The V end lost 6 bases, the J end lost 9 bases, and 18 bases lay between the germline ends. This CDR3 has 15 residues. The CDR3 loop is CASRPDGLRGSPLHF. In DNA, the CDR3 is TGCGCCAGCAGGCCCGACGGGCTTAGAGGTTCACCCCTCCACTTT.